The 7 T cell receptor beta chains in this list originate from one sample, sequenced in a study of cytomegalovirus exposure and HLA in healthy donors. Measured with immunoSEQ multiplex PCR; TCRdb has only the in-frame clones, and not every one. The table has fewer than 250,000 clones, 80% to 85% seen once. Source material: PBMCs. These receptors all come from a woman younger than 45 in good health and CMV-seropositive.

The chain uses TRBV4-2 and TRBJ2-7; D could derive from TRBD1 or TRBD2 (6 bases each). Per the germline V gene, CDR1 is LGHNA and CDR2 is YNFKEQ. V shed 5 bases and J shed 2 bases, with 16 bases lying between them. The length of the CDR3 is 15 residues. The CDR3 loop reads CASSTEGGFAYEQYF. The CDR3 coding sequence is TGTGCCAGCAGCACCGAGGGGGGCTTCGCCTACGAGCAGTACTTC.

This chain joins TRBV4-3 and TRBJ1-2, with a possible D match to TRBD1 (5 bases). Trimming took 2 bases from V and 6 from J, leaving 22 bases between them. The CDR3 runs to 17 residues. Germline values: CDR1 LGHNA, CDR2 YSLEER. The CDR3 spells CASSQFEGYEGKDGYTF. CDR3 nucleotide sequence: TGCGCCAGCAGCCAATTCGAGGGATACGAGGGGAAGGATGGCTACACCTTC.

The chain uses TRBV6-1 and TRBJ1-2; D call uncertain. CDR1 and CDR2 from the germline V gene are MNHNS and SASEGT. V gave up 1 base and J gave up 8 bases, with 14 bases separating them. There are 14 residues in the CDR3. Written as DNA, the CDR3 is TGTGCCAGCAGTGAAGGCCGAATGACATTGGGCTACACCTTC. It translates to CASSEGRMTLGYTF.

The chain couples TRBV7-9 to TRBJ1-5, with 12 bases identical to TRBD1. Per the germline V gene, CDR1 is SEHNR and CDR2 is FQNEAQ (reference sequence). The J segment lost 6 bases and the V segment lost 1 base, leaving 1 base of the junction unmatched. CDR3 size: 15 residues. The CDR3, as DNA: TGTGCCAGCAGCTTAGGGGGACAGGGGGCTCAGCCCCAGCATTTT. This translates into CASSLGGQGAQPQHF.

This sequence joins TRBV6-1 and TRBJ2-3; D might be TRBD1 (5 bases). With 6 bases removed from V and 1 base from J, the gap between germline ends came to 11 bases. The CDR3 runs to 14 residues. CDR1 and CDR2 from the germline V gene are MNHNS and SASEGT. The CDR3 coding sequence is TGTGCCAGCAGATTACAGGAACGCACAGATACGCAGTATTTT. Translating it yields CASRLQERTDTQYF.

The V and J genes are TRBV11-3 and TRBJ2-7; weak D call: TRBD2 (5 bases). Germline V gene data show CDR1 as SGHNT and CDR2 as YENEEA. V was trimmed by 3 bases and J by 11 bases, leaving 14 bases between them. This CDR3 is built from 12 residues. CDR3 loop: CASSLGSTRKYF. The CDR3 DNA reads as TGTGCCAGCAGCTTGGGCTCCACTAGGAAGTACTTC.

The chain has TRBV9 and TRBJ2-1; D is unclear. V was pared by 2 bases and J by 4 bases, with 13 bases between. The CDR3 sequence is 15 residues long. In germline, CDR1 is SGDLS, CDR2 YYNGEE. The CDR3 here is CASSVGSSPYNEQFF. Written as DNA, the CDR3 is TGTGCCAGCAGCGTTGGTAGCTCTCCTTACAATGAGCAGTTCTTC.